This T cell receptor beta chain was sequenced during a study of cytomegalovirus exposure and HLA in healthy donors (dated by TCRdb to between 2016 and 2019). Background for the entire study: In an earlier analysis of fewer than 750 of the donors, approximately 260 Gb of sequence data and some 120 million unique TCR beta sequences from about 190 million T cells were reported. On average, 235,054 unique TCR beta nucleotide sequences were sequenced per donor among 398 genotyped donors of the cohort, with about 19% of those sequences being non-productive. Besides the first cohort of roughly 700 subjects, a separate validation cohort made up of 120 different subjects was used. Rather than using new phenotypic data, the later analysis identified candidate immune exposures from TCR beta sequences and from how often those sequences occurred across donors. A later analysis re-examined previously published TCR beta repertoires from around 670 donors and added high-resolution HLA genotyping to investigate patterns of TCR occurrence. An early release covering 550 to 700 HLA-typed donors comprised approximately 300 gigabases of sequencing data and tens of millions of unique TCR sequences. In an earlier analysis of over 550 of the donors, high-throughput TCR beta sequencing was used to judge whether each TCR beta V gene segment behaved as functional or pseudogenic. To predict cytomegalovirus infection status, the study brought together high-throughput TCR immunosequencing, statistical association of individual TCRs with disease status, and machine learning. The study aimed to test whether signatures of past pathogen exposure could be identified by cataloging public T cell receptors. HLA typing included class I and class II loci at four-digit resolution. Of the 300 to 450 genotyped donors, 75% to 85% were placed in the genetic ancestry cluster associated with self-reported Caucasian donors. Alongside the repertoire data, information on donor age, sex, ethnicity and CMV serostatus was compiled. Using immunosequencing, the study profiled T cell repertoires from 666 subjects and related those repertoires to cytomegalovirus serostatus. The number of typed donors differed by locus: about 629-630 for A, B, C, DRB1 and DQB1; approximately 530 for DQA1; approximately 600 for DPA1; and about 470 for DPB1. Every discovery cohort repertoire had been produced on one sequencing platform. A handful of DR-DQ haplotypes were handled as single units for association and clustering because linkage in the cohort was strong. In a later genetic analysis, genome-wide SNP genotypes for about 65% of the roughly 700 donors were used, and that subset was treated as a discovery cohort. Paper-wide results and their limitations: Linkage disequilibrium might explain the correlated functional status among segregating V segments, but an unknown experimental factor could not be excluded. The authors suggested that the approach could potentially be extended to other disease states and immunological phenotypes. The only immune exposure information available for the cohort was CMV serostatus. In a later analysis, TCR association rates were found to vary across HLA loci, with the most associated TCRs seen for DRB1 alleles and the fewest for HLA-C alleles. The study listed approximately 150 TCR beta chains as associated with cytomegalovirus. The sequencing pipeline was judged likely to have produced a cluster of highly shared sequence variants as a technical artifact. Sequencing depth was assumed to be roughly uniform across donors in the presence/absence analyses, though that assumption may not hold. In an earlier analysis of around 500 of the donors, most TCR beta V segments appeared in productive rearrangements about 87% or about 30% of the time, broadly matching IMGT annotations. A later analysis found that HLA-associated TCR beta chains were more clonally expanded and had lower generation probabilities than equally common non-associated chains. While some public TCRs were present in many individuals, most TCR sequences turned up only very rarely across donors. In a later analysis, several top co-occurrence clusters were reported to appear linked to parvovirus B19, influenza, CMV and Epstein-Barr virus. At a false discovery rate of 0.05, a later analysis linked around 17,000 TCR beta sequences to specific HLA alleles. Approximately 18 rarely observed V segments, including chromosome 9 orphons, were excluded from the earlier analysis of approximately 500 of the donors because counts were too low. Strong co-occurrence of HLA alleles, especially DR and DQ, made assigning TCR associations to individual alleles difficult. Because HLA typing was missing for some donors at each locus, association tests included only the typed subset. In a later genetic analysis, a missense DCLRE1C variant was associated with V-gene and J-gene trimming of TCR beta chains, and the association was replicated in an independent cohort. In a later genetic analysis, fewer N-insertions in productive TCRs were reported among donors in an Asian-associated ancestry cluster than the roughly 700-donor mean. In vitro tests confirmed that a few of the cytomegalovirus-associated TCR beta chains recognize cytomegalovirus antigens. A further reported finding was that TCR beta sequences accurately predicted the HLA-A and HLA-B alleles for most subjects in the first cohort. Most CMV-associated TCR beta chains appeared to be HLA-restricted in a later analysis, and the HLA associations seemed to be driven largely by CMV exposure. In this cohort, only TCR beta chains were sequenced, and detectable features were limited by the absence of alpha or paired-chain data. The classifier was reported to diagnose cytomegalovirus status with high specificity and sensitivity in both the original and validation cohorts. Some IMGT-functional V segments, including TRBV6-2 and TRBV6-3, could not be told apart with the 87-base-pair reads, so those segments were excluded.

Notes on this clone: Which antigen it targets is not known. The sample holds no much larger clone one base away, and base qualities are not on file.

The CDR3 runs 14 amino acids, cysteine and phenylalanine included. Only the CDR3 region is kept as DNA, spanning 42 bases read in frame from base 1. V is shortened by 6 bases, J by 0 bases, and the region joining them spans 12 bases. In the germline V gene, CDR1 corresponds to MDHEN and CDR2 to SYDVKM. Receptor libraries were prepared by the immunoSEQ multiplex PCR assay. A mixture of 60 forward primers for TCR Vbeta segments and 13 reverse primers for TCR Jbeta segments was used in the multiplex PCR. The CDR3 region of rearranged TCR beta genes was amplified from genomic DNA by a multiplex PCR assay. Amplified TCR beta libraries were sequenced as 87-base-pair reads on the Illumina HiSeq System. The paper's processing steps were these. In a later analysis, around 80 million unique TCR beta chains were counted across the 500 to 700 repertoires, and around 11 million of these chains were shared by at least two donors. Raw reads were error-corrected and collapsed into unique sequences by a nearest-neighbor algorithm in which closely related sequences were merged to remove PCR and sequencing errors. Alignment of CDR3 sequences to IMGT reference sequences was used to assign V, D and J gene segments. For a sequence to be retained, a match of at least six nucleotides was required to both a V gene segment and a J gene segment. Rearrangements were classified as productive when the CDR3 lacked stop codons and remained in frame with V and J, and all other rearrangements were classified as non-productive. Following IMGT convention, CDR3 was defined as the stretch from the second conserved V-encoded cysteine up to the conserved J-encoded phenylalanine. In an earlier analysis of 500 to 650 of the donors, sequences lacking an unambiguous match to a single V gene segment were excluded. An earlier analysis of 550 to 650 of the donors classified V segments as functional when productive rearrangements were above 56.7% and as segregating when the standard deviation between donors was above 5%. A statistical classification framework was developed to diagnose cytomegalovirus status using the catalog of TCR beta chain sequences. V and J gene assignment, in a later analysis, came from comparing TCR nucleotide sequences with IMGT/GENE-DB human TR gene sequences. Using the TCRdist pipeline, a later analysis assigned CDR3 sequences along with most-parsimonious VDJ recombination scenarios. In a later analysis, each TCR beta chain was defined by its CDR3 amino acid sequence together with its V-gene family, and reads without a unique V-gene family were excluded. To address suspected cross-contamination and a sequencing artifact, a later analysis removed a few hundred highly shared, low-generation-probability nucleotide sequences. In a later analysis, a clonal expansion index for each public chain was calculated from normalized within-repertoire ranks of inferred template counts. A later analysis computed generation probabilities with a VDJ recombination model fitted to out-of-frame rearrangements, and checked the results against IGoR. A later analysis scored TCR-TCR, TCR-HLA and TCR-CMV co-occurrence with hypergeometric tests, applying a repertoire-size bias correction to TCR pairs. A later analysis estimated false discovery rates by permuting HLA or CMV assignments 20 times. A later analysis grouped co-occurring TCRs with DBSCAN, adding TCRdist sequence similarity when clustering within HLA-allele-positive subsets. For co-occurrence clustering, repertoires with fewer than 30,000 or more than 120,000 public chains were excluded, along with a handful of repertoires with anomalous nucleotide sharing. The source is immuneACCESS, and TCRdb retained only in-frame sequences with V and J called. Part of the clones is not carried over; for the studies checked, unresolved V genes explain less than half of this, and the remainder is unexplained. That table is the source of V, J and clone size, and D and trimming were worked out from the DNA. This sample gives more than 95,000 clones in total; 65% to 85% of them show up just once. In total, the top ten clones hold approximately 3.2% of the sample.

In total, roughly 670 healthy bone marrow donors made up the cohort. At the time of sampling, all cohort members were nominally healthy, though unrecorded immune exposures were likely present. The donor was CMV seropositive and belonged to the group of over 250 seropositive cohort members. A peripheral blood sample was collected from each donor, and TCR beta sequencing was performed on peripheral blood mononuclear cells. The Qiagen DNeasy Blood Extraction Kit was used to extract genomic DNA from the blood cell samples. The chain is made from TRBV28 and TRBJ2-7; a tentative D match to TRBD2 spans 6 bases. Material: PBMCs. The TCR comes from a female donor in good health and CMV-seropositive. At the DNA level, the sequence is TGTGCCAGCAGACCACCGGGACTCTCCTACGAGCAGTACTTC. This yields the protein CASRPPGLSYEQYF.